This T cell receptor (beta chain) originates from a study of beta chain features in type 1 diabetes. Overall study: The examined sorted cells totaled about 98 million across samples.

Study-wide points: TCRB CDR3s from Type 1 diabetes patients were moderately but significantly shorter in all four CD4+ subsets. Naive, central memory and regulatory TCRB repertoires appeared more similar among patients than healthy donors. Type 1 diabetes patients had fewer VDJ junction insertions and more deletions.

Reverse transcribing all isolated RNA meant expressed TCRB transcripts were sequenced. Sequencing used immunoSEQ multiplex PCR; TCRdb keeps in-frame clones, though not all of them. Among about 220,000 clones, 11% were seen once, and the ten largest hold roughly 1.3%. This clone was seen many times. Its antigen remains unidentified. CDR3 size: 13 residues. Trimming cost V 3 bases and J 3 bases, with 12 bases left between them. The germline CDR1 and CDR2 sequences are SQVTM and ANQGSEA. This TCR was recovered from a man younger than 35 in good health. The specimen sequenced was central memory CD4+ T cells from blood. This chain links TRBV29-1 with TRBJ2-7; D may match TRBD1 or TRBD2 (6 bases each). The CDR3 coding sequence is TGCAGCGTTGAGAGGGGGGTTGGCTACGAGCAGTACTTC. Its protein is CSVERGVGYEQYF.